The 20 T cell receptor beta chains below all came from one sample that was sequenced in a study of response to subunit inactivated influenza vaccine. In TCRdb, the RT-PCR reads were re-called with MiXCR into one record per CDR3 protein. Among some 200,000 distinct CDR3 sequences listed, approximately 12% were seen once. These data also featured in a second study, about T cells expressing NK-cell markers. That source notes: Scientists made TCR beta cDNA using 5'RACE template switching with UMIs.

The sample consisted of CD8+ T cells sorted from PBMCs, taken 11 to 12 days after vaccination. All receptors derive from a man in his fifties who received an inactivated influenza vaccine.

This clonotype was counted only a few times. The chain combines TRBV4-1 with TRBJ2-5, with a possible D match to TRBD1 (5 bases). Trimming removed 0 bases from V and 0 bases from J, with 8 bases in between. The CDR3 has 15 amino acids. Germline lookup yields CDR1 MGHRA and CDR2 YSYEKL. DNA for the CDR3: TGCGCCAGCAGCCAAGATTGGGGCTACCAAGAGACCCAGTACTTC. Its protein product is CASSQDWGYQETQYF.

Many counts were recorded for this clonotype. V usage is TRBV15 and J usage is TRBJ2-1, with D possibly TRBD2 on 5 matching bases. Trimming left V 5 bases short and J 7 bases short, with 15 bases between. This CDR3 spans 14 amino acids. The germline gives CDR1 LNHNV, CDR2 YYDKDF (reference sequence). The CDR3 sequence is CATSGELDGNEQFF. As DNA, the CDR3 is TGTGCCACCAGCGGGGAGCTCGACGGGAATGAGCAGTTCTTC. The full variable domain, completed using reference TRBV15 and TRBJ2-1, is DAMVIQNPRYQVTQFGKPVTLSCSQTLNHNVMYWYQQKSSQAPKLLFHYYDKDFNNEADTPDNFQSRRPNTSFCFLDIRSPGLGDTAMYLCATSGELDGNEQFFGPGTRLTVL.

This clonotype came up a few times. The DNA for the CDR3 is TGTGCCAGCAGCTTAGCAGTTTATAACAATGAGCAGTTCTTC. It encodes CASSLAVYNNEQFF. V gene TRBV7-9 combines with J gene TRBJ2-1; D unresolved. V lost 0 bases to trimming and J lost 5 bases, with 8 bases between them. The CDR3 has 14 amino acids. CDR1 is SEHNR and CDR2 is FQNEAQ in the germline V gene (reference sequence).

This clonotype has ten or more counts. The V gene is TRBV6-1, the J gene TRBJ1-3; possible D gene TRBD1, 5 bases. Trimming pared 5 bases from V and 0 bases from J, leaving 23 bases between. The CDR3 extends over 19 amino acids. Germline values: CDR1 MNHNS, CDR2 SASEGT. CDR3 sequence reads: CASSPHHREGTNSGNTIYF. In nucleotides, the CDR3 is TGTGCCAGCAGTCCCCACCATAGGGAGGGGACCAACTCTGGAAACACCATATATTTT.

This chain links TRBV29-1 with TRBJ2-7; TRBD2 agrees at 14 bases. V lost 6 bases, J lost 3 bases, and 19 bases stayed unmatched. Germline CDR1 SQVTM, CDR2 ANQGSEA. The CDR3 is 19 amino acids. CDR3 protein: CSVETFSQGTSGRDYEQYF. The CDR3 DNA reads as TGCAGCGTCGAAACCTTTAGCCAAGGGACTAGCGGGAGAGACTACGAGCAGTACTTC.

This chain uses TRBV7-9 with TRBJ2-1; maybe TRBD2 (6 bases). Trimming stripped 0 bases from V and 10 bases from J, with 7 bases between. This CDR3 is 12 amino acids long. The V gene's germline CDR1 is SEHNR and CDR2 FQNEAQ (reference sequence). The CDR3 sequence: CASSLASGEQFF. The DNA for the CDR3 is TGTGCCAGCAGCTTAGCGAGCGGGGAGCAGTTCTTC.

This chain connects TRBV7-6 to TRBJ2-7; 11 positions agree with TRBD2. Germline-derived CDR1 and CDR2 are SGHVS and FNYEAQ. The CDR3 has 19 amino acids. V was pared by 1 base and J by 3 bases, with 14 bases of the junction left unmatched. The CDR3 coding sequence is TGTGCCAGCAGCTTAGAGGGGGTAGGACTAGCGGGTCGGATCTACGAGCAGTACTTC. Amino acid sequence: CASSLEGVGLAGRIYEQYF.

This clonotype was seen a handful of times. This chain connects TRBV4-2 to TRBJ2-1; 16 bases line up with TRBD2. This CDR3 spans 17 amino acids. V was pared by 4 bases and J by 3 bases, with 3 bases of the junction left unmatched. The V gene's germline CDR1 is LGHNA and CDR2 YNFKEQ. CDR3 coding DNA: TGTGCCAGCAGCCGGGGACTAGCGGGAGGGGACTACAATGAGCAGTTCTTC. Protein: CASSRGLAGGDYNEQFF.

This clonotype was detected ten times or more. This chain links TRBV12-3 or TRBV12-4 with TRBJ2-3; tentative D call: TRBD1 (6 bases). V shed 6 bases and J shed 1 base, with 14 bases lying between them. CDR3 length: 15 amino acids. CDR3 loop: CASSPDRFRTDTQYF. DNA for the CDR3: TGTGCCAGCAGCCCCGACAGGTTCCGCACAGATACGCAGTATTTT.

The V gene is TRBV29-1, the J gene TRBJ2-2; the D is unclear. Trimming removed 7 bases from V and 1 base from J, with 10 bases in between. This CDR3 contains 13 residues. Germline assignment: CDR1 SQVTM and CDR2 ANQGSEA. CDR3 in amino acids: CSANSRNTGELFF. The CDR3 DNA sequence: TGCAGCGCAAACAGTAGGAACACCGGGGAGCTGTTTTTT.

This clonotype has more than one count but fewer than ten. This sequence joins TRBV7-2 and TRBJ2-3; 11 nucleotides match TRBD2. J was trimmed by 0 bases and V by 2 bases; bases with no gene match: 1. The V gene's germline CDR1 is SGHTA and CDR2 FQGNSA. The CDR3 has 16 amino acids. The CDR3 DNA reads as TGTGCCAGCAGCTTAAGACTAGCGGGGAGCACAGATACGCAGTATTTT. The encoded protein is CASSLRLAGSTDTQYF.

This clonotype has just a few counts. The chain has TRBV7-6 and TRBJ1-2; the D gene is possibly TRBD1 (5 bases). The CDR3 consists of 12 residues. From germline, CDR1 is SGHVS and CDR2 FNYEAQ. V dropped 2 bases and J dropped 4 bases, with 5 bases sitting between them. CDR3 loop: CASSLQGYGYTF. CDR3 DNA sequence: TGTGCCAGCAGCTTACAGGGCTATGGCTACACCTTC.

This clonotype turned up a few times. J is TRBJ2-7 and V is TRBV28, with TRBD2 as a possible D gene (6 bases). The V gene's germline CDR1 is MDHEN and CDR2 SYDVKM. Trimming took off 1 base at V and 7 bases at J, with 11 bases between the two ends. CDR3 length equals 13 residues. This chain's CDR3 is CASSLYHGREQYF. The CDR3 nucleotides read TGTGCCAGCAGTTTATACCACGGGAGAGAGCAGTACTTC. Using reference TRBV28 and TRBJ2-7 for the parts outside the CDR3, the full variable domain is DVKVTQSSRYLVKRTGEKVFLECVQDMDHENMFWYRQDPGLGLRLIYFSYDVKMKEKGDIPEGYSVSREKKERFSLILESASTNQTSMYLCASSLYHGREQYFGPGTRLTVT.

This clonotype was seen ten or more times. J is TRBJ1-2 and V is TRBV2; perhaps TRBD1 as D (5 bases). V dropped 7 bases and J dropped 1 base, with 10 bases sitting between them. Germline V gene sequence: CDR1 SNHLY, CDR2 FYNNEI. This CDR3 contains 13 residues. The DNA for the CDR3 is TGTGCCAGCACTGTTGGGGGTAACTATGGCTACACCTTC. This sequence encodes CASTVGGNYGYTF.

This clonotype has at least ten counts. The CDR3 DNA reads as TGTGCCAGCACCCAAGGAGGAGAGACCCAGTACTTC. Protein product: CASTQGGETQYF. The chain employs TRBV6-2 or TRBV6-3 and TRBJ2-5; tentative D call: TRBD2 (5 bases). The germline CDR1 and CDR2 sequences are MNHEY and SVGEGT. Trimming took 7 bases from V and 4 from J, leaving 10 bases between them. This CDR3 contains 12 residues.

This clonotype has just a few counts. The chain links TRBV12-3 or TRBV12-4 to TRBJ1-1; D is uncertain. The CDR3 totals 14 residues. Trimming shortened V by 7 bases and J by 4 bases, and 16 bases separated the two germline ends. CDR3 bases: TGTGCCAGCACTGGTCCCACATCGGGCACTGAAGCTTTCTTT. It translates to CASTGPTSGTEAFF.

The rearrangement joins TRBV20-1 to TRBJ2-5; possibly TRBD2 for D (6 bases). In germline, CDR1 is DFQATT, CDR2 SNEGSKA (reference sequence). This CDR3 contains 13 residues. With 0 bases removed from V and 2 bases from J, the gap between germline ends came to 7 bases. The CDR3 spells CSARERGQETQYF. DNA for the CDR3: TGCAGTGCTAGAGAGCGGGGTCAAGAGACCCAGTACTTC.

The chain employs TRBV27 and TRBJ2-1; unclear D gene. The V gene's germline CDR1 is MNHEY and CDR2 SMNVEV (reference sequence). With 5 bases removed from V and 8 bases from J, the gap between germline ends came to 13 bases. The CDR3 extends over 13 amino acids. Written as DNA, the CDR3 is TGTGCCAGCAGTCTCGGACCGGCCGATGAGCAGTTCTTC. Protein sequence: CASSLGPADEQFF.

This clonotype was picked up a small number of times. V usage is TRBV11-3 and J usage is TRBJ2-1, with TRBD2 matching 8 bases. There are 15 residues in the CDR3. Per the germline V gene, CDR1 is SGHNT and CDR2 is YENEEA. The junction had 9 bases not matched to a gene; V was cut back by 4 bases and J by 7 bases. The CDR3: CASSYGGLGGNEQFF. The CDR3 DNA is TGTGCCAGCAGCTACGGGGGACTAGGTGGGAATGAGCAGTTCTTC. Filled out from reference TRBV11-3 and TRBJ2-1, the complete variable domain reads EAGVVQSPRYKIIEKKQPVAFWCNPISGHNTLYWYLQNLGQGPELLIRYENEEAVDDSQLPKDRFSAERLKGVDSTLKIQPAELGDSAVYLCASSYGGLGGNEQFFGPGTRLTVL.

This clonotype was seen more than once but under ten times. The V and J genes are TRBV20-1 and TRBJ2-7; 7 nucleotides match TRBD1. Per germline, CDR1 DFQATT and CDR2 SNEGSKA (reference sequence). The CDR3 is 13 residues long. The V segment lost 1 base and the J segment 5 bases; nucleotides outside the gene matches: 5. CDR3 in DNA: TGCAGTGCTAGAGCCAGGGGGAGAAACGAGCAGTACTTC. Its protein is CSARARGRNEQYF.